This TCR beta chain is drawn from a study of T cells expressing NK-cell markers. TCRdb processed the 5' RACE reads again and assigns one entry to each CDR3 protein, with no DNA. Recorded for this sample: 350,000 to 400,000 distinct CDR3 sequences. The CDR3 extends over 15 amino acids. Germline CDR1 and CDR2: MNHEY and SVGAGI. This chain connects TRBV6-5 to TRBJ2-3; TCRdb outputs TRBD1, but without DNA this stays unchecked. The TCR sequence derives from a woman in her forties or fifties in good health. What was sequenced was blood T cells: a sorted CD56 or NKG2C T cell subset, CD4+ or CD8+ T cells, or bulk PBMC T cells (not recorded which). This chain's CDR3 is CASSSPGQGANTQYF.